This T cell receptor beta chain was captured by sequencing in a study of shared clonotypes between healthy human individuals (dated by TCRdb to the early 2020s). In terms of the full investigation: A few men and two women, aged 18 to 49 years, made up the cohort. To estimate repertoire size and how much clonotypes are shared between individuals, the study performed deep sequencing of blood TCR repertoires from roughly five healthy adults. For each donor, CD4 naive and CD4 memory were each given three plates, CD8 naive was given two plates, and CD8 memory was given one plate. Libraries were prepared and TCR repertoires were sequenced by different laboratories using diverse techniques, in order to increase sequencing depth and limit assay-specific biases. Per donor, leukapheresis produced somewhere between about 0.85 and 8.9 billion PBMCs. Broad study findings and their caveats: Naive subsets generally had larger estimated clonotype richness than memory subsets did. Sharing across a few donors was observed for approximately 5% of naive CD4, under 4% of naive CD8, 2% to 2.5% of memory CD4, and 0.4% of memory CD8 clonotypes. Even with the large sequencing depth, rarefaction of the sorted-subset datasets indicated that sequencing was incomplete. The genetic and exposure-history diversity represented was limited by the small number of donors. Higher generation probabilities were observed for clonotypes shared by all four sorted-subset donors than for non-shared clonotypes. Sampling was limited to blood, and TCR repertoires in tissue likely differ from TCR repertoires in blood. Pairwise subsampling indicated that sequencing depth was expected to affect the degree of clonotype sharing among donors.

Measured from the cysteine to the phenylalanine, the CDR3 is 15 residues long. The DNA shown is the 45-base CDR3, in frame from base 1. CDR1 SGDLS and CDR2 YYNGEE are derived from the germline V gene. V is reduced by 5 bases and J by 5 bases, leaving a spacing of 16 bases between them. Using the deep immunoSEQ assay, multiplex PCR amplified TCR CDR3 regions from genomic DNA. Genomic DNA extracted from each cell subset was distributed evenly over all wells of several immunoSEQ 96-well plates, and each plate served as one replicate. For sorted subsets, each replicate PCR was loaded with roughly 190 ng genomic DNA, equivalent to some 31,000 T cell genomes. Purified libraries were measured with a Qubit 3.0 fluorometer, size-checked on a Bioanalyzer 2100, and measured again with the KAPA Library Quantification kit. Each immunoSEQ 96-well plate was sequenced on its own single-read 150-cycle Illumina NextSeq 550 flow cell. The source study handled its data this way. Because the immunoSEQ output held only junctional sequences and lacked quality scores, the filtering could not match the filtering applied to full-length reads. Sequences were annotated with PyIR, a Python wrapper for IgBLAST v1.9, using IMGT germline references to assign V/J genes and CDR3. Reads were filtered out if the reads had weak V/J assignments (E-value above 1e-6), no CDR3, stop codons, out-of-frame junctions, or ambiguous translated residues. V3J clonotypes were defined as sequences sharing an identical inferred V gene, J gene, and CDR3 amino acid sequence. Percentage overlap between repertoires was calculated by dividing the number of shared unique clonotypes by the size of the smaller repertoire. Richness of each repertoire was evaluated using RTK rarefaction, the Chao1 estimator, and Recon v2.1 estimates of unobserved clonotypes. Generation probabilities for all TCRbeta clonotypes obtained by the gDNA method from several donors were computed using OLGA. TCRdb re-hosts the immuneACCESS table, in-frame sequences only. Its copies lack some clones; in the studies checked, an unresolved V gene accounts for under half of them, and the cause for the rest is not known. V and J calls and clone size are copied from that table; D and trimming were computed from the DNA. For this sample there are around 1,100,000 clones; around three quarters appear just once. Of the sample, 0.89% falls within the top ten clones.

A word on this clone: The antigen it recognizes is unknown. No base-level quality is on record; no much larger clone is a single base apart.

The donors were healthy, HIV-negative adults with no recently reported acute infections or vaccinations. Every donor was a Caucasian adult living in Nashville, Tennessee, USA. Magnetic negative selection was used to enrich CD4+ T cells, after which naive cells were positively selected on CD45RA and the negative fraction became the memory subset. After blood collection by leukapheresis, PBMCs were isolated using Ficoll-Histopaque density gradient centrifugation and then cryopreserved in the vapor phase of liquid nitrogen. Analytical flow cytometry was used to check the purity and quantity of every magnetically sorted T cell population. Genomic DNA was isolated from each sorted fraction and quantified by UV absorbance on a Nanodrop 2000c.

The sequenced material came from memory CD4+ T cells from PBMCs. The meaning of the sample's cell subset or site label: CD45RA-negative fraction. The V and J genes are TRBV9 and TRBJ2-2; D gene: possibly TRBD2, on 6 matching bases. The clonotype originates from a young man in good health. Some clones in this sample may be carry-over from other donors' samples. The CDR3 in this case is CASSPVLGGTGELFF. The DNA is TGTGCCAGCAGTCCTGTCCTTGGGGGGACCGGGGAGCTGTTTTTT. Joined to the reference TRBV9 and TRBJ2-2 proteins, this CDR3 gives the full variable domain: DSGVTQTPKHLITATGQRVTLRCSPRSGDLSVYWYQQSLDQGLQFLIQYYNGEERAKGNILERFSAQQFPDLHSELNLSSLELGDSALYFCASSPVLGGTGELFFGEGSRLTVL.